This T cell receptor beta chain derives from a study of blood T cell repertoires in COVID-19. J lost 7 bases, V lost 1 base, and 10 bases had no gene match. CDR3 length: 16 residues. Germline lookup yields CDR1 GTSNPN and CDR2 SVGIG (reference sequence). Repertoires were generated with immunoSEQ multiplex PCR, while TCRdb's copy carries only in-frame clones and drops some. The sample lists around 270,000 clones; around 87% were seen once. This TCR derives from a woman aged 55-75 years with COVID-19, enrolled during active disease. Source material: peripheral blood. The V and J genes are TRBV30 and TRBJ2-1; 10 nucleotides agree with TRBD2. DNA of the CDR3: TGTGCCTGGAGTGGGCTAGCGGGAGCCCCAGGGAATGAGCAGTTCTTC. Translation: CAWSGLAGAPGNEQFF.